This is a list of T cell receptor beta chains from one sample in a study of OX40 agonist ivuxolimab in advanced cancers. Sequenced by immunoSEQ multiplex PCR; TCRdb stores in-frame clones only, minus some. Among about 14,000 clones listed, over 60% were seen once. The sample here was CD4+ or CD8+ T cells sorted from blood, taken in a trial of the OX40 agonist ivuxolimab. The receptors shown here come from an adult with an advanced solid tumor such as melanoma, head and neck, liver or kidney cancer. The CDR3 runs from the conserved cysteine through the conserved F or W. Each record gives: J gene, V gene, CDR3 protein.

j_call: TRBJ2-6; v_call: TRBV28; cdr3_aa: CATSLGAGGSGANVLTF
j_call: TRBJ1-1; v_call: TRBV5-3; cdr3_aa: CARSLAGDRPEDTEAFF
j_call: -; v_call: TRBV7-9; cdr3_aa: CASSLTQDPSYEQYF
j_call: TRBJ2-7; v_call: TRBV27; cdr3_aa: CASSLTGVAYEQYF
j_call: TRBJ2-7; v_call: TRBV27; cdr3_aa: CASGQGLAEQYF
j_call: TRBJ2-5; v_call: TRBV19; cdr3_aa: CASSRARQETQYF
j_call: TRBJ2-7; v_call: TRBV6-6; cdr3_aa: CASSATGGPYEQYF
j_call: TRBJ1-1; v_call: TRBV27; cdr3_aa: CASSWGQYTEAFF
j_call: TRBJ2-7; v_call: TRBV10-2; cdr3_aa: CASGGGYEQYF
j_call: TRBJ2-2; v_call: TRBV6-5; cdr3_aa: CASSFLDNTGELFF
j_call: TRBJ2-7; v_call: TRBV6-6; cdr3_aa: CASSYSIYEQYF
j_call: TRBJ1-4; v_call: TRBV7-9; cdr3_aa: CASSLGQGQEKLFF
j_call: TRBJ1-2; v_call: TRBV29-1; cdr3_aa: CSVEGQGRRGYTF
j_call: TRBJ1-4; v_call: TRBV11-2; cdr3_aa: CASSFPGGTTNEKLFF
j_call: TRBJ2-1; v_call: TRBV6-5; cdr3_aa: CASSFLGSHEQFF
j_call: TRBJ2-5; v_call: TRBV10-2; cdr3_aa: CASSEGTSAQETQYF
j_call: TRBJ1-2; v_call: TRBV19; cdr3_aa: CASRTGGGYTF
j_call: TRBJ1-4; v_call: TRBV28; cdr3_aa: CASSPGQGASNEKLFF
j_call: TRBJ1-5; v_call: TRBV19; cdr3_aa: CASGDREAYSNQPQHF
j_call: TRBJ2-2; v_call: TRBV7-6; cdr3_aa: CASSLAFRGLAGVDGGELFF
j_call: TRBJ1-1; v_call: TRBV11-2; cdr3_aa: CASSLVEGGNTEAFF
j_call: TRBJ2-3; v_call: TRBV6-4; cdr3_aa: CASSDGAGVSDTQYF
j_call: TRBJ2-5; v_call: TRBV7-9; cdr3_aa: CASSLSTGQETQYF
j_call: TRBJ2-5; v_call: TRBV6-1; cdr3_aa: CASSELAGEMVEWETQYF
j_call: TRBJ1-1; v_call: TRBV7-8; cdr3_aa: CASSLRGTALNTEAFF
j_call: TRBJ2-7; v_call: TRBV7-9; cdr3_aa: CASSQGRTEQYF
j_call: TRBJ2-3; v_call: TRBV28; cdr3_aa: CASSPGLAGGLEADTQYF
j_call: TRBJ2-7; v_call: TRBV27; cdr3_aa: CASSSPGTGIYEQYF
j_call: TRBJ2-3; v_call: TRBV5-1; cdr3_aa: CASSLQLAGVGTDTQYF
j_call: TRBJ1-5; v_call: TRBV28; cdr3_aa: CASRKSYHPQPQHF
j_call: TRBJ1-5; v_call: TRBV19; cdr3_aa: CASTKIRGGGNQPQHF
j_call: TRBJ2-1; v_call: TRBV25-1; cdr3_aa: CASSEYASYNEQFF
j_call: TRBJ2-7; v_call: TRBV11-2; cdr3_aa: CASSYPGDSSYEQYF
j_call: TRBJ2-5; v_call: TRBV6-6; cdr3_aa: CASTSLAAGSETQYF
j_call: TRBJ1-4; v_call: TRBV27; cdr3_aa: CATKELANEKLFF
j_call: TRBJ1-5; v_call: TRBV27; cdr3_aa: CASRQTGSYQPQHF
j_call: TRBJ2-1; v_call: TRBV7-8; cdr3_aa: CASSSGLAVEQFF
j_call: TRBJ2-2; v_call: TRBV29-1; cdr3_aa: CSVEFLVAGELFF
j_call: TRBJ2-2; v_call: TRBV6-5; cdr3_aa: CASSSSSVAGELFF
j_call: TRBJ2-7; v_call: TRBV29-1; cdr3_aa: CSVEDWGQGKSYEQYF
j_call: TRBJ2-1; v_call: TRBV7-8; cdr3_aa: CASKAPSGRSYNEQFF
j_call: TRBJ1-2; v_call: TRBV9; cdr3_aa: CASSAPGQGAGYGYTF
j_call: TRBJ2-2; v_call: TRBV7-6; cdr3_aa: CASSAPRVDRGRRNTGELFF
j_call: TRBJ2-7; v_call: TRBV7-9; cdr3_aa: CASSSGQDMWNYEQYF
j_call: TRBJ2-7; v_call: TRBV6-1; cdr3_aa: CASSSRGSSYEQYF
j_call: TRBJ2-2; v_call: TRBV6-4; cdr3_aa: CASSETNTGELFF